The clone carrying this TCR beta chain appeared many times. The record originates from a study of blood T cell repertoires in COVID-19. For the study at large: The origin of the acute and convalescent COVID-19 samples was the United States, Italy and Spain. The analysed material was cDNA or gDNA that came from T cells, B-cell-depleted T cells, or PBMCs.

CDR3 size: 15 residues. Germline values: CDR1 GTSNPN, CDR2 SVGIG (reference sequence). Unmatched junction bases numbered 6, after V lost 2 bases and J lost 4 bases. As handled by the study authors: From reference gene primer amplification, estimates of nucleated cell counts were derived. The table came from immunoSEQ multiplex PCR; TCRdb's copy has only in-frame clones and leaves some out. V, J and clone size derive from that table, while D and trimming were established from the DNA sequence. The profile shows hundreds of thousands of clones, approximately 85% of them singletons. The TCR comes from a middle-aged man with active or convalescent COVID-19. What was sequenced was peripheral blood. The rearrangement joins TRBV30 to TRBJ2-2; 8 bases are shared with TRBD2. The CDR3 region has the DNA TGTGCCTGGAGTCGCGGGAGGCTCACCACCGGGGAGCTGTTTTTT. This encodes CAWSRGRLTTGELFF.